This passage covers 25 T cell receptor beta chains from one sample sequenced in a study of T cell clonotyping in hematopoietic cell transplantation. TCRdb's copy holds only in-frame clones and misses some; the assay was immunoSEQ multiplex PCR. The table includes about 45,000 clones, around 83% detected once. Stated time point: recipient sample about 28 days before transplant, after cytoreduction. Material: peripheral blood mononuclear cells, obtained before stem cell transplant. The receptors shown here come from a man aged 55 to 69 with myelodysplastic syndrome. Some clones in this sample may be carry-over from other donors' samples.

The V and J genes are TRBV19 and TRBJ1-2; D is perhaps TRBD1 (6 bases). The CDR3 contains 16 residues. Germline V gene sequence: CDR1 LNHDA, CDR2 SQIVND (reference sequence). Trimming removed 7 bases at V and 2 bases at J, with 20 bases between. The CDR3 here is CASNSIRRQGNYGYTF. For the CDR3, the DNA is TGTGCCAGTAATTCGATCAGGCGGCAGGGGAACTATGGCTACACCTTC.

The rearrangement uses TRBV4-2 and TRBJ2-7; 9 nucleotides align to TRBD2. CDR1 is LGHNA and CDR2 is YNFKEQ in the germline V gene. The ends lost 4 bases at V and 0 bases at J; junction bases unmatched: 7. CDR3 length equals 16 residues. CDR3 DNA: TGTGCCAGCAGCCCAAATAGCGGGGGCGCCTCCTACGAGCAGTACTTC. Its translation is CASSPNSGGASYEQYF.

The rearrangement uses TRBV10-2 and TRBJ2-1; the D is unclear. V dropped 2 bases and J dropped 0 bases, with 8 bases sitting between them. Looked up from germline, CDR1 is WSHSY and CDR2 is SAAADI. CDR3 size: 15 residues. CDR3 coding DNA: TGCGCCAGCAGTGAGCCAGGCGTCTCCTACAATGAGCAGTTCTTC. Translated: CASSEPGVSYNEQFF.

The J gene is TRBJ2-7, the V gene TRBV11-2, with D perhaps matching TRBD1 (5 bases). The germline V gene encodes CDR1 SGHAT and CDR2 FQNNGV. V was trimmed by 5 bases and J by 9 bases, leaving 17 bases between them. This CDR3 has 13 amino acids. The CDR3 loop reads CASSTPGHPGQYF. Here the CDR3 DNA reads TGTGCCAGCAGCACCCCCGGACATCCCGGGCAGTACTTC. Variable domain in full (rest from reference TRBV11-2 and TRBJ2-7): EAGVAQSPRYKIIEKRQSVAFWCNPISGHATLYWYQQILGQGPKLLIQFQNNGVVDDSQLPKDRFSAERLKGVDSTLKIQPAKLEDSAVYLCASSTPGHPGQYFGPGTRLTVT.

V and J are TRBV6-5 and TRBJ1-2; D not resolved. Germline V gene data show CDR1 as MNHEY and CDR2 as SVGAGI. The length of the CDR3 is 12 residues. Trimming shortened V by 6 bases and J by 8 bases, and 13 bases separated the two germline ends. DNA for the CDR3: TGTGCCAGCAGGAAGACAATGGAGGGCTACACCTTC. This gives the protein CASRKTMEGYTF.

The chain carries TRBV6-5 and TRBJ1-1, with D uncertain. This CDR3 region has 14 residues. The V and J ends lost 5 bases and 7 bases respectively, with 17 bases between them. The V gene's germline CDR1 is MNHEY and CDR2 SVGAGI. As DNA, the CDR3 is TGTGCCAGCAGTACGAGCTTCGACGAGGGTGAAGCTTTCTTT. Its translation: CASSTSFDEGEAFF.

This clone occurred once. The chain couples TRBV4-1 to TRBJ2-5; tentatively, D is TRBD1 (5 bases). The V end lost 0 bases, the J end lost 1 base, and 12 bases lay between the germline ends. The CDR3 is 16 amino acids. Germline loops: CDR1 MGHRA, CDR2 YSYEKL. This CDR3 reads CASSQDGVGAQETQYF. CDR3 bases: TGCGCCAGCAGCCAAGATGGCGTTGGGGCCCAAGAGACCCAGTACTTC.

This clone has more than one count but fewer than ten. V gene TRBV7-9 combines with J gene TRBJ1-2; 8 positions match TRBD1. This CDR3 is built from 14 residues. The germline gives CDR1 SEHNR, CDR2 FQNEAQ (reference sequence). V lost 2 bases to trimming and J lost 8 bases; unmatched junction nucleotides: 7. The CDR3 is CASSLQGQGGGYTF. CDR3 nucleotides: TGTGCCAGCAGCTTACAAGGACAGGGTGGGGGCTACACCTTC.

The chain has TRBV7-9 and TRBJ1-4, with 7 bases that match TRBD1. The CDR3 runs 18 residues. Per the germline V gene, CDR1 is SEHNR and CDR2 is FQNEAQ (reference sequence). J gave up 3 bases and V 5 bases, and 15 bases lay outside the gene matches. The CDR3 DNA is TGTGCCAGCAGCCCTTCACCAGGGGGTTCGGGCGCTAATGAAAAACTGTTTTTT. As protein: CASSPSPGGSGANEKLFF. The variable domain in full, completed from reference TRBV7-9 and TRBJ1-4, reads DTGVSQNPRHKITKRGQNVTFRCDPISEHNRLYWYRQTLGQGPEFLTYFQNEAQLEKSRLLSDRFSAERPKGSFSTLEIQRTEQGDSAMYLCASSPSPGGSGANEKLFFGSGTQLSVL.

This chain uses TRBV7-3 with TRBJ1-1, with D possibly matching TRBD1 (5 bases). The germline V gene encodes CDR1 SGHTA and CDR2 FQGTGA. Trimming took off 3 bases at V and 1 base at J, with 12 bases between the two ends. The CDR3 is 15 amino acids. CDR3: CASSFNGAENTEAFF. The CDR3 DNA sequence: TGTGCCAGCAGCTTCAACGGGGCAGAGAACACTGAAGCTTTCTTT.

V and J are TRBV5-6 and TRBJ1-5; no reliable D call. Per germline, CDR1 SGHDT and CDR2 YYEEEE. There are 16 residues in the CDR3. Trimming removed 0 bases at V and 3 bases at J, with 13 bases between. CDR3 sequence (DNA): TGTGCCAGCAGCTTGGGGGAAGTAGTTTACAATCAGCCCCAGCATTTT. Translating it yields CASSLGEVVYNQPQHF.

CDR3 sequence (DNA): TGCAGTGCCGATGGACGAAAAGGAGCTTTCTTT. Encoded protein: CSADGRKGAFF. The chain joins TRBV20-1 to TRBJ1-1; D gene unclear. V shed 6 bases and J shed 10 bases, with 15 bases lying between them. The CDR3 is made up of 11 amino acids. Germline CDR1 is DFQATT and CDR2 is SNEGSKA (reference sequence).

The chain uses TRBV6-5 and TRBJ1-1, with a tentative D call TRBD1 (5 bases). The CDR3 contains 13 residues. Trimming took off 9 bases at V and 1 base at J, with 12 bases between the two ends. Germline CDR1 is MNHEY and CDR2 is SVGAGI. CDR3 bases: TGTGCCAGTCAACGGAGGGGGAACACTGAAGCTTTCTTT. It specifies CASQRRGNTEAFF.

This sequence joins TRBV18 and TRBJ1-6; unclear D gene. The V gene's germline CDR1 is KGHSH and CDR2 LQKENI. V was shortened by 2 bases and J by 0 bases, with 5 bases between the two germline ends. There are 15 residues in the CDR3. The CDR3 reads CASSPSGSYNSPLHF. CDR3 DNA: TGTGCCAGCTCACCAAGCGGCTCCTATAATTCACCCCTCCACTTT.

This chain joins TRBV7-2 and TRBJ1-4, with D possibly TRBD1 on 5 matching bases. V was clipped by 0 bases and J by 4 bases, with 9 bases between them. The CDR3 has 15 residues. Germline-derived CDR1 and CDR2 are SGHTA and FQGNSA. CDR3 DNA: TGTGCCAGCAGCTTAGCGGGGCAGGTTAATGAAAAACTGTTTTTT. It is translated as CASSLAGQVNEKLFF.

This clone appeared a single time. The V gene is TRBV7-2, the J gene TRBJ2-4; D might be TRBD1 (7 bases). CDR1 is SGHTA, CDR2 FQGNSA, per germline. The CDR3 covers 18 residues. V was clipped by 0 bases and J by 4 bases, with 19 bases between them. The CDR3 bases are TGTGCCAGCAGCTTAGCCGGAGGAAGTCAGGGGGGTAAAAACATTCAGTACTTC. As protein: CASSLAGGSQGGKNIQYF.

V gene TRBV6-5 combines with J gene TRBJ1-1; possibly TRBD1 for D (6 bases). Trimming pared 0 bases from V and 0 bases from J, leaving 8 bases between. CDR1 and CDR2 from the germline V gene are MNHEY and SVGAGI. The CDR3 extends over 15 amino acids. CDR3 in DNA: TGTGCCAGCAGTTACTCGGGGGCCATGAACACTGAAGCTTTCTTT. Encoded protein: CASSYSGAMNTEAFF.

This clone was recorded only once. V gene TRBV9 combines with J gene TRBJ2-7, with 7 bases aligning to TRBD1. J was trimmed by 3 bases and V by 3 bases; bases with no gene match: 9. CDR3 length: 15 residues. Per the germline V gene, CDR1 is SGDLS and CDR2 is YYNGEE. The CDR3 region is CASSGGPGQIYEQYF. For the CDR3, the DNA is TGTGCCAGCAGCGGGGGACCGGGACAGATCTACGAGCAGTACTTC.

The V gene is TRBV6-5, the J gene TRBJ2-7; D not resolved. V lost 2 bases, J lost 1 base, and 9 bases lay in between. The CDR3 extends over 14 amino acids. The germline gives CDR1 MNHEY, CDR2 SVGAGI. The CDR3 sequence is CASSYVLGSYEQYF. The CDR3, as DNA: TGTGCCAGCAGTTACGTGTTAGGGTCCTACGAGCAGTACTTC.

The V and J genes are TRBV7-2 and TRBJ2-7; possibly TRBD2 for D (5 bases). The CDR3 length is 14 residues. V lost 3 bases and J lost 1, with 10 bases in between. Germline CDR1 and CDR2: SGHTA and FQGNSA. This CDR3 is CASSLSGGSYEQYF. CDR3 coding DNA: TGTGCCAGCAGCTTGTCGGGCGGGTCCTACGAGCAGTACTTC. Based on the CDR3 plus reference TRBV7-2 and TRBJ2-7, the full variable domain is GAGVSQSPSNKVTEKGKDVELRCDPISGHTALYWYRQSLGQGLEFLIYFQGNSAPDKSGLPSDRFSAERTGGSVSTLTIQRTQQEDSAVYLCASSLSGGSYEQYFGPGTRLTVT.

The chain employs TRBV7-8 and TRBJ2-1, with D maybe TRBD2 (6 bases). The V end was cut by 3 bases, the J end by 7 bases, with 13 bases between. In germline, CDR1 is SGHVS, CDR2 FQNEAQ. The CDR3 is 14 residues long. In DNA, the CDR3 is TGTGCCAGCAGCTTGGGACTCGAGGGGAATGAGCAGTTCTTC. Residues: CASSLGLEGNEQFF.

This chain uses TRBV16 with TRBJ2-5; D ambiguous. The CDR3 runs to 13 residues. The germline V gene has CDR1 KGHSY and CDR2 FQNENV. V lost 1 base to trimming and J lost 3 bases, with 6 bases between them. CDR3 region: CASSQYNKETQYF. In DNA, the CDR3 is TGTGCCAGCAGCCAATATAACAAAGAGACCCAGTACTTC.

The V gene is TRBV15, the J gene TRBJ2-7; D is tentatively TRBD1 or TRBD2 (5 bases each). Trimming left V 3 bases short and J 1 base short, with 13 bases between. This CDR3 has 15 amino acids. Per germline, CDR1 LNHNV and CDR2 YYDKDF (reference sequence). DNA for the CDR3: TGTGCCACCAGCAGGACCGGGACGAAATCCTACGAGCAGTACTTC. Its translation: CATSRTGTKSYEQYF.

The chain links TRBV7-2 to TRBJ1-1; D unclear. Germline CDR1 is SGHTA and CDR2 is FQGNSA. CDR3 length: 14 amino acids. Trimming shortened V by 6 bases and J by 0 bases, and 11 bases separated the two germline ends. The CDR3 loop reads CASSEVGLNTEAFF. In DNA form, the CDR3 reads TGTGCCAGCAGTGAAGTTGGGCTGAACACTGAAGCTTTCTTT.

This clone was recorded a few times. The chain couples TRBV15 to TRBJ1-6; no definite D call. This CDR3 contains 15 residues. CDR1 and CDR2 (germline): LNHNV, YYDKDF (reference sequence). V was trimmed by 8 bases and J by 5 bases, leaving 16 bases between them. In DNA, the CDR3 is TGTGCCACCCGCCAGAGTCGCGGGGATAATTCACCCCTCCACTTT. Its protein product is CATRQSRGDNSPLHF.